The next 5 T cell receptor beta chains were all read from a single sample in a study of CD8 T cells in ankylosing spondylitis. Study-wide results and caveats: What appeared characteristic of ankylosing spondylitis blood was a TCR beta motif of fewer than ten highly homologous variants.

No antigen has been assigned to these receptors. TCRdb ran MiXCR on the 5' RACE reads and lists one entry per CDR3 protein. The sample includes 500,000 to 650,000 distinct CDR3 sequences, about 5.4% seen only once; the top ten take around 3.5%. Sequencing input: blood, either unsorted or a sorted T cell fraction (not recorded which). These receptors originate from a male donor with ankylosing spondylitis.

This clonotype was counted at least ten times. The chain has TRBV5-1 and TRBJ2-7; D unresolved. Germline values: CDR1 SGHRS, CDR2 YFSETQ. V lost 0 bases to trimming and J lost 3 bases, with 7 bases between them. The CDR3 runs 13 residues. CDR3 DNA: TGCGCCAGCAGCTTGGTTCCTATCTACGAGCAGTACTTC. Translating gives CASSLVPIYEQYF.

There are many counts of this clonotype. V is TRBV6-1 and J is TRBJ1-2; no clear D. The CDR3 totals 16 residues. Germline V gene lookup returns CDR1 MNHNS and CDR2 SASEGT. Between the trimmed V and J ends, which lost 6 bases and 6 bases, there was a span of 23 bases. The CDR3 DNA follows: TGTGCCAGCAGCCCTCCCCCCAATACCGGATCCCATGGCTACACCTTC. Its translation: CASSPPPNTGSHGYTF.

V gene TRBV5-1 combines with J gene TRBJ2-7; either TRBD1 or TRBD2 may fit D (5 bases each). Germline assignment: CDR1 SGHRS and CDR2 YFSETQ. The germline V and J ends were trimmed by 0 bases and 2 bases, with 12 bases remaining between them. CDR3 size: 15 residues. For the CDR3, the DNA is TGCGCCAGCAGCTTGGAAGTGGGACCTACCTACGAGCAGTACTTC. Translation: CASSLEVGPTYEQYF.

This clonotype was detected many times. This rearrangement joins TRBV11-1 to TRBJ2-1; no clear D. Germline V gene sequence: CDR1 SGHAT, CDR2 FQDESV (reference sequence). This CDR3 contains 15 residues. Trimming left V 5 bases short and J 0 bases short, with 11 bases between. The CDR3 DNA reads TGTGCCAGCAGCCCTGCACTCAACTCCTACAATGAGCAGTTCTTC. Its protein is CASSPALNSYNEQFF.

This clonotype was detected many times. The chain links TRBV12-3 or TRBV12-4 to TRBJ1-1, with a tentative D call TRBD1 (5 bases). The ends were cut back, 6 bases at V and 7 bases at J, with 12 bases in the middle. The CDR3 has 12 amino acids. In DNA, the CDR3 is TGTGCCAGCAGCCTCAGACAGAATGAAGCTTTCTTT. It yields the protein CASSLRQNEAFF.